The 27 T cell receptor beta chains given below trace back to one sample, sequenced in a study of response to subunit inactivated influenza vaccine. TCRdb re-called the RT-PCR reads through MiXCR, storing one row per CDR3 protein. Of 800,000 or so distinct CDR3 sequences in the sample, 21% were seen once. The sample consisted of PBMCs from blood, taken roughly 5 days after vaccination. All receptors come from a man aged 50 to 59 who received an inactivated influenza vaccine.

The chain carries TRBV20-1 and TRBJ2-5; D remains ambiguous. The V gene's germline CDR1 is DFQATT and CDR2 SNEGSKA (reference sequence). The CDR3 sequence is 13 residues long. V lost 3 bases to trimming and J lost 9 bases, with 17 bases between them. The CDR3, as DNA: TGCAGTGCTAGTGAAACCCTCTTAGGTGCCCAGTACTTC. Amino acids: CSASETLLGAQYF.

This clonotype was counted between two and nine times. CDR3 amino acids: CSASPRGSPLHF. In DNA, the CDR3 is TGCAGTGCTAGCCCTCGTGGGTCGCCCCTCCACTTT. V is TRBV20-1 and J is TRBJ1-6; D ambiguous. Trimming removed 3 bases from V and 13 bases from J, with 13 bases in between. Germline CDR1 is DFQATT and CDR2 is SNEGSKA (reference sequence). This CDR3 is built from 12 residues.

There are a few counts of this clonotype. The chain combines TRBV7-9 with TRBJ1-1; tentatively, D is TRBD1 (5 bases). There are 12 residues in the CDR3. The V and J ends lost 5 bases and 7 bases respectively, with 11 bases between them. Per germline, CDR1 SEHNR and CDR2 FQNEAQ (reference sequence). In DNA form, the CDR3 reads TGTGCCAGCAGCGGTCCTAGGGGTGAAGCTTTCTTT. Translation: CASSGPRGEAFF.

This clonotype has just one count. This chain links TRBV6-5 with TRBJ2-5; a possible D gene is TRBD2 (7 bases). V shed 9 bases and J shed 7 bases, with 12 bases lying between them. The germline V gene has CDR1 MNHEY and CDR2 SVGAGI. CDR3 length equals 11 residues. CDR3 DNA: TGTGCCAGTACGAGGGGGGGGACCCAGTACTTC. Residues: CASTRGGTQYF.

This chain connects TRBV3-1 to TRBJ2-2; possible D gene TRBD2, 7 bases. Germline values: CDR1 LGHDT, CDR2 YNNKEL (reference sequence). The CDR3 consists of 15 residues. V was trimmed by 10 bases and J by 5 bases, leaving 20 bases between them. This CDR3 is CATCHGGADTGELFF. In DNA form, the CDR3 reads TGTGCCACCTGCCATGGGGGGGCTGATACCGGGGAGCTGTTTTTT.

The rearrangement links TRBV27 to TRBJ2-7, with D uncertain. There are 15 residues in the CDR3. Germline CDR1 and CDR2: MNHEY and SMNVEV (reference sequence). V lost 0 bases and J lost 2, with 11 bases in between. The chain's CDR3 is CASSLSPQVTYEQYF. The CDR3, as DNA: TGTGCCAGCAGTTTATCGCCTCAAGTTACCTACGAGCAGTACTTC.

This chain uses TRBV12-3 or TRBV12-4 with TRBJ2-1, with 10 bases that match TRBD2. The CDR3 extends over 16 amino acids. After removal of 6 bases from V and 4 bases from J, the junction contained 9 bases not matched to a gene. The CDR3 loop is CASRDGWTSGYNEQFF. The CDR3, as DNA: TGTGCCAGCAGGGATGGCTGGACTAGCGGTTACAATGAGCAGTTCTTC.

This clonotype was seen a handful of times. This chain uses TRBV11-2 with TRBJ2-3; D is possibly TRBD1 (6 bases). In germline, CDR1 is SGHAT, CDR2 FQNNGV. The V end was cut by 7 bases, the J end by 0 bases, with 32 bases between. This CDR3 is built from 21 residues. The CDR3 loop reads CASTLRRTTGVERSSTDTQYF. As DNA, the CDR3 is TGTGCCAGCACCCTGCGTAGGACGACAGGAGTAGAGAGAAGCAGCACAGATACGCAGTATTTT.

There are a few counts of this clonotype. V gene TRBV2 combines with J gene TRBJ2-5, with a possible D match to TRBD1 (7 bases). V lost 6 bases to trimming and J lost 1 base, with 12 bases between them. Germline CDR1 is SNHLY and CDR2 is FYNNEI. The CDR3 length is 14 residues. CDR3: CASRDQGGQETQYF. In DNA, the CDR3 is TGTGCCAGCAGGGATCAGGGGGGCCAAGAGACCCAGTACTTC.

A few counts support this clonotype. The rearrangement joins TRBV7-2 to TRBJ2-3; TRBD2 agrees at 11 bases. The V and J ends lost 5 bases and 4 bases, in that order; junction bases with no gene match: 8. Per the germline V gene, CDR1 is SGHTA and CDR2 is FQGNSA. The CDR3 is 16 residues long. The CDR3 DNA follows: TGTGCCAGCAGCGCAAGTAGCGGGAGGGCATCAGATACGCAGTATTTT. Translated, it gives CASSASSGRASDTQYF. Full variable domain (outside the CDR3, taken from reference TRBV7-2 and TRBJ2-3): GAGVSQSPSNKVTEKGKDVELRCDPISGHTALYWYRQSLGQGLEFLIYFQGNSAPDKSGLPSDRFSAERTGGSVSTLTIQRTQQEDSAVYLCASSASSGRASDTQYFGPGTRLTVL.

This clonotype has a handful of counts. V usage is TRBV6-2 or TRBV6-3 and J usage is TRBJ2-3, with TRBD2 identical over 8 bases. This CDR3 spans 13 amino acids. Germline CDR1 and CDR2: MNHEY and SVGEGT. Losses at the gene ends were 5 bases for V and 7 bases for J; bases not matched to a gene: 5. The CDR3 spells CASSRSGANTQYF. CDR3 DNA: TGTGCCAGCAGTCGTAGCGGGGCAAATACGCAGTATTTT.

The rearrangement uses TRBV7-8 and TRBJ2-5, with D uncertain. Trimming stripped 4 bases from V and 5 bases from J, with 14 bases between. The germline V gene encodes CDR1 SGHVS and CDR2 FQNEAQ. The CDR3 spans 14 residues. CDR3 in DNA: TGTGCCAGCAGCTCCGCAGTGGGGTGGGAGACCCAGTACTTC. Its translation: CASSSAVGWETQYF.

Points on this clonotype: A junction end diverges from the germline sequence, so it may reflect a read error. The CDR3 coding sequence is TGTGCCAGTAGCGCGACTAGCGGGGACTACGAGAAGTACTTC. This translates into CASSATSGDYEKYF. The V and J genes are TRBV19 and TRBJ2-7, with 11 bases that match TRBD2. Germline V CDR1 and CDR2: LNHDA, SQIVND (reference sequence). The CDR3 is 14 residues long.

This clonotype has a handful of counts. This chain links TRBV28 with TRBJ2-7; 8 bases line up with TRBD1. The CDR3 extends over 16 amino acids. Germline CDR1 is MDHEN and CDR2 is SYDVKM. J gave up 0 bases and V 7 bases, and 11 bases lay outside the gene matches. The CDR3 loop reads CASNPTGALSSYEQYF. The DNA of the CDR3 is TGTGCCAGCAACCCGACAGGGGCCCTGAGCTCCTACGAGCAGTACTTC. Using reference TRBV28 and TRBJ2-7 for the parts outside the CDR3, the full variable domain is DVKVTQSSRYLVKRTGEKVFLECVQDMDHENMFWYRQDPGLGLRLIYFSYDVKMKEKGDIPEGYSVSREKKERFSLILESASTNQTSMYLCASNPTGALSSYEQYFGPGTRLTVT.

This clonotype was counted a few times. The chain carries TRBV10-3 and TRBJ2-3; the match to TRBD1 covers 9 bases. The junction had 4 bases not matched to a gene; V was cut back by 1 base and J by 5 bases. CDR1 and CDR2 (germline): ENHRY, SYGVKD. The CDR3 length is 15 residues. In DNA, the CDR3 is TGTGCCATCAGTGAGTGGGGACAGGGCGGAGATACGCAGTATTTT. Amino acid sequence: CAISEWGQGGDTQYF.

The chain links TRBV13 to TRBJ2-2; D is perhaps TRBD2 (5 bases). The CDR3 loop spans 16 amino acids. The V gene's germline CDR1 is PRHDT and CDR2 FYEKMQ (reference sequence). V lost 5 bases and J 1 base, leaving 14 bases between the germline ends. The CDR3: CASSNPIGRNTGELFF. In DNA, the CDR3 is TGTGCCAGCAGCAACCCTATAGGGAGGAACACCGGGGAGCTGTTTTTT.

The rearrangement uses TRBV23-1 and TRBJ2-1; 10 nucleotides agree with TRBD1. TRBV23-1 is flagged as an ORF with uncertain function. CDR3 length equals 17 residues. V lost 1 base to trimming and J lost 9 bases; unmatched junction nucleotides: 12. CDR3 amino acids: CASSQLSRDRGYSEQFF. CDR3 nucleotide sequence: TGCGCCAGCAGTCAATTGAGCCGGGACAGGGGTTATAGTGAGCAGTTCTTC.

This clonotype was counted between two and nine times. The CDR3 sequence is CSARDSLLAGGPFSGEQYF. In nucleotides, the CDR3 is TGCAGTGCTAGAGATTCTTTACTAGCGGGAGGGCCTTTTTCCGGCGAGCAGTACTTC. The rearrangement uses TRBV20-1 and TRBJ2-7; 13 nucleotides agree with TRBD2. The germline CDR1 and CDR2 sequences are DFQATT and SNEGSKA (reference sequence). The CDR3 sequence is 19 residues long. V lost 0 bases to trimming and J lost 6 bases; unmatched junction nucleotides: 17.

This chain uses TRBV7-2 with TRBJ2-3, with a possible D match to TRBD2 (6 bases). CDR3 length: 15 amino acids. The germline V gene has CDR1 SGHTA and CDR2 FQGNSA. V gave up 2 bases and J gave up 0 bases, with 9 bases separating them. The CDR3 protein is CASSLTSWSTDTQYF. In nucleotides, the CDR3 is TGTGCCAGCAGCTTAACTAGCTGGAGCACAGATACGCAGTATTTT.

This clonotype was detected only a few times. This chain joins TRBV29-1 and TRBJ2-1, with 13 nucleotides matching TRBD2. From germline, CDR1 is SQVTM and CDR2 ANQGSEA. The CDR3 has 17 residues. The V gene end was trimmed by 1 base and the J gene end by 5 bases; junction bases not matched to a gene: 8. CDR3 loop: CSVEGVHTSGRDNEQFF. The CDR3 DNA reads TGCAGCGTTGAAGGAGTTCACACTAGCGGGAGGGACAATGAGCAGTTCTTC.

The genes are TRBV7-8 and TRBJ2-7; perhaps D is TRBD1 or TRBD2 (5 bases each). V lost 5 bases, J lost 2 bases, and 13 bases lay in between. Germline CDR1 reads SGHVS; CDR2 reads FQNEAQ. The CDR3 covers 14 residues. This CDR3 is CASSATGTAYEQYF. In DNA form, the CDR3 reads TGTGCCAGCAGCGCAACCGGGACGGCCTACGAGCAGTACTTC.

In its sample, this clonotype was seen a few times. The rearrangement uses TRBV15 and TRBJ2-2; 8 nucleotides agree with TRBD1. Germline CDR1 is LNHNV and CDR2 is YYDKDF (reference sequence). The CDR3 has 16 amino acids. V lost 4 bases to trimming and J lost 1 base; unmatched junction nucleotides: 5. For the CDR3, the DNA is TGTGCCACCAGCACCCGGACAGGGAGGAACACCGGGGAGCTGTTTTTT. Translated: CATSTRTGRNTGELFF.

There are many counts of this clonotype. The chain has TRBV12-3 or TRBV12-4 and TRBJ2-3, with unresolved D. The CDR3 sequence is 14 residues long. Trimming took 0 bases from V and 4 from J, leaving 8 bases between them. CDR3 residues: CASSLARNADTQYF. The CDR3 DNA sequence: TGTGCCAGCAGTTTAGCCCGTAACGCAGATACGCAGTATTTT.

Turning to this clonotype: A much bigger clone sits one base away, suggesting this may be a read error. V gene TRBV2 combines with J gene TRBJ2-3, with 7 nucleotides matching TRBD1. The CDR3 contains 15 residues. Germline values: CDR1 SNHLY, CDR2 FYNNEI. This CDR3 is CASSGWVGGTDTHYF. The CDR3 bases are TGTGCCAGCAGTGGGTGGGTAGGGGGCACAGATACGCATTATTTT.

This clonotype was detected only a few times. The gene calls are TRBV9 and TRBJ2-1; 7 nucleotides agree with TRBD2. After removal of 3 bases from V and 7 bases from J, the junction contained 10 bases not matched to a gene. The CDR3 has 15 amino acids. Germline values: CDR1 SGDLS, CDR2 YYNGEE. Written as DNA, the CDR3 is TGTGCCAGCAGCGACCTAGCGGCCTCTGGGAATGAGCAGTTCTTC. Protein: CASSDLAASGNEQFF.

This chain links TRBV9 with TRBJ1-4, with 8 bases matching TRBD1. CDR3 length: 15 amino acids. Trimming cost V 4 bases and J 7 bases; bases outside gene matches: 9. Germline CDR1 SGDLS, CDR2 YYNGEE. The CDR3 DNA follows: TGTGCCAGCAGCAGAGGGGACAGGCTGGGTGAAAAACTGTTTTTT. It is translated as CASSRGDRLGEKLFF.

In its sample, this clonotype was seen many times. The genes are TRBV15 and TRBJ2-5; 8 positions agree with TRBD2. Trimming cost V 2 bases and J 4 bases; bases outside gene matches: 12. The germline gives CDR1 LNHNV, CDR2 YYDKDF (reference sequence). The CDR3 has 17 amino acids. The CDR3 DNA follows: TGTGCCACCAGCAGAAACTCTATAGCGGGATCGGGAGAGACCCAGTACTTC. Its protein product is CATSRNSIAGSGETQYF.